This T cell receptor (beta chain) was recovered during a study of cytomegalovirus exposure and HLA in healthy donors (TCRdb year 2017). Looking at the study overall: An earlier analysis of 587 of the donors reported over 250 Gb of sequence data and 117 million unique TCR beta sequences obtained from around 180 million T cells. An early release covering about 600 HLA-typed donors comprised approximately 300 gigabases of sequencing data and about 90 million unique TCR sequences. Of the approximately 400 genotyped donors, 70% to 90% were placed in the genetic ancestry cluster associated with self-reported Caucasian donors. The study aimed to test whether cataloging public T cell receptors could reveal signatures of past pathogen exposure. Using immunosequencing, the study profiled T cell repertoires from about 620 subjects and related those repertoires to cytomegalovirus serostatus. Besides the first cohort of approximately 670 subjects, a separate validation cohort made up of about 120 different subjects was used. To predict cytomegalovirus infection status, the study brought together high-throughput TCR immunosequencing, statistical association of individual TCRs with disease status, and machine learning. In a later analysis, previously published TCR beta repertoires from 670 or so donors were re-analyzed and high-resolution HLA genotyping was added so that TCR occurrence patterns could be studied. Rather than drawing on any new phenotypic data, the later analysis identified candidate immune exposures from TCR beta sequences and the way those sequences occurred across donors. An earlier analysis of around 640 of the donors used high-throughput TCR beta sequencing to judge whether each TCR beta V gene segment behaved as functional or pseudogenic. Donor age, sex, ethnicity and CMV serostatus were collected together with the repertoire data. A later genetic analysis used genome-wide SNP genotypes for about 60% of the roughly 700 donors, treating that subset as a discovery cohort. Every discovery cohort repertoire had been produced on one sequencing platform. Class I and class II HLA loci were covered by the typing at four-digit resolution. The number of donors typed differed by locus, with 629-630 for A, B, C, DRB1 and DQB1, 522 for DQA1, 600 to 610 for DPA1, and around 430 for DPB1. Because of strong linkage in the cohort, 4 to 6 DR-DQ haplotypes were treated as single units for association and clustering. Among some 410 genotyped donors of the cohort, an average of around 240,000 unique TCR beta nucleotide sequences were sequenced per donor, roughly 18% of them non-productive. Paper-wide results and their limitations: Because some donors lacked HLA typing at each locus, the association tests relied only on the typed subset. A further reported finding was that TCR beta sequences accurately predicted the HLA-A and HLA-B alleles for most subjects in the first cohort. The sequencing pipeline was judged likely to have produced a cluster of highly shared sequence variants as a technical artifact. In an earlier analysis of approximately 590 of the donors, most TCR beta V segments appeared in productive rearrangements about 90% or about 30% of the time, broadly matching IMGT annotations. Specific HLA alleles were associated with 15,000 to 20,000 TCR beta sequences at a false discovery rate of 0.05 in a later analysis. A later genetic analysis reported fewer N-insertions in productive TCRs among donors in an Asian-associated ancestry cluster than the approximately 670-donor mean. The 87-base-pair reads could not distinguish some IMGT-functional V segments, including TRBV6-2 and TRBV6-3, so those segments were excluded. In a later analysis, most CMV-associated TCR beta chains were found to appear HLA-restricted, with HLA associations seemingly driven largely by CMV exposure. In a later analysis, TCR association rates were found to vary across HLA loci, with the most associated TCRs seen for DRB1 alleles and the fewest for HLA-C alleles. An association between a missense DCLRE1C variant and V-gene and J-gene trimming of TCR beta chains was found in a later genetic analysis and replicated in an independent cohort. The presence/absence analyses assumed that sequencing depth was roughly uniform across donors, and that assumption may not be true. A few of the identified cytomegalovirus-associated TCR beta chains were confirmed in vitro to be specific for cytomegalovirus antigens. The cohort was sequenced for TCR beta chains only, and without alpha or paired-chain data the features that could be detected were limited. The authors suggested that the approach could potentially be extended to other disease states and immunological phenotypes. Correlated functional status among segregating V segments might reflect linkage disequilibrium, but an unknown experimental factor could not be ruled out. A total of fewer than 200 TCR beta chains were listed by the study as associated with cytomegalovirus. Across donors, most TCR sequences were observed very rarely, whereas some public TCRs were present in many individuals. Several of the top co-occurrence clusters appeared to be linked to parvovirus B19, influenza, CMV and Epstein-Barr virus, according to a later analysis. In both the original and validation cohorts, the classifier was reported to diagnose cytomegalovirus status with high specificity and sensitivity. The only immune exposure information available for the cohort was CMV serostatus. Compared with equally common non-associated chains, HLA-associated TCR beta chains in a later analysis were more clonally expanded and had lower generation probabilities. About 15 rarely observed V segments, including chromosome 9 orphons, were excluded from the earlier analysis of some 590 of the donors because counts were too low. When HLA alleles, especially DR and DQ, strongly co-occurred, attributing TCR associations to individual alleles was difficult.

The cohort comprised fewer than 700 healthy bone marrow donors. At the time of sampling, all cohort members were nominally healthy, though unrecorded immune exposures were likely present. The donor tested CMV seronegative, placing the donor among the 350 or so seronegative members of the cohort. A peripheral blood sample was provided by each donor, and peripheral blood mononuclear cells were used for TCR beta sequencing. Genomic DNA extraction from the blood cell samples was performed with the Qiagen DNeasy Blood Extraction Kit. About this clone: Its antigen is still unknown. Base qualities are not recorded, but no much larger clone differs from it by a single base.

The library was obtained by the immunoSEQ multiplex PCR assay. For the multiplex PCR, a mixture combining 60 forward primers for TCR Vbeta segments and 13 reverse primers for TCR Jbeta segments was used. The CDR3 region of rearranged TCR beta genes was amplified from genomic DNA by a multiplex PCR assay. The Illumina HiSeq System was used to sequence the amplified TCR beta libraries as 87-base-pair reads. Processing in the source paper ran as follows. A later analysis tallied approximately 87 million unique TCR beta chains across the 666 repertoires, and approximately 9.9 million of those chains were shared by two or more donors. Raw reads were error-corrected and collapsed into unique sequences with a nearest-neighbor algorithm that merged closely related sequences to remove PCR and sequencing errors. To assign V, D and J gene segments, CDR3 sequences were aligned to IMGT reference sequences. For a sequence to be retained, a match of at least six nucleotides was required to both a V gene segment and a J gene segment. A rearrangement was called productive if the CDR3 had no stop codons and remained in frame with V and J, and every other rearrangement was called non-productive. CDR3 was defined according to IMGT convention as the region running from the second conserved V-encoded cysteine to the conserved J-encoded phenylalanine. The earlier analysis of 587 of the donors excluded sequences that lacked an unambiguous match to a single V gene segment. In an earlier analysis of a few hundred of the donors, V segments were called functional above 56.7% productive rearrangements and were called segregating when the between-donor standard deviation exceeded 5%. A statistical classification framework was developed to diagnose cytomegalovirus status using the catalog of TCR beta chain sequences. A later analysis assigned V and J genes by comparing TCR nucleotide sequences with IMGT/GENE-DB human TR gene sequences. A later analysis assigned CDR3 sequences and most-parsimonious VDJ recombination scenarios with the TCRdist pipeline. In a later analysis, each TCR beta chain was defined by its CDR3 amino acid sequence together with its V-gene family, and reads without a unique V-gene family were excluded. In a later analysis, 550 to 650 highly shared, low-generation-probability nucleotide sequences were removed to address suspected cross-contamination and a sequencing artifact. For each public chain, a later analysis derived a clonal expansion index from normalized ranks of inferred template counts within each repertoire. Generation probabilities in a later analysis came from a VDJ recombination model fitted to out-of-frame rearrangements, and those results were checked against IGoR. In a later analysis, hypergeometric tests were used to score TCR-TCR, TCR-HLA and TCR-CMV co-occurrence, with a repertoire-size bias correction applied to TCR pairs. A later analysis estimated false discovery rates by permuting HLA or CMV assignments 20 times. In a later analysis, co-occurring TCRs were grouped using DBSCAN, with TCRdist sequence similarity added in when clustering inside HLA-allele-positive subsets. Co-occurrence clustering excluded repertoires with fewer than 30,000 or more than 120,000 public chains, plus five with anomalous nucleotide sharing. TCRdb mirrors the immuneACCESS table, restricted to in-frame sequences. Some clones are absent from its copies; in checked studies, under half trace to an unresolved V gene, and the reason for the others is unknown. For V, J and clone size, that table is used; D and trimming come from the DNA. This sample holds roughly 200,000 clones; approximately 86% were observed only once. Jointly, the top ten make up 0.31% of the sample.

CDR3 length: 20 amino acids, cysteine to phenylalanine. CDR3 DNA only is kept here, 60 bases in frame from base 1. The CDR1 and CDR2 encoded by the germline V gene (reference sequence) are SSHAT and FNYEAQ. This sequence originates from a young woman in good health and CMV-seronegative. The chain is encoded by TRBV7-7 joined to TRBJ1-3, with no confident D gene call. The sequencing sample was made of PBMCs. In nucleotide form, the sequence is TGTGCTAGCGACTTACGAACAATCCCCCGACGGAGGGACTCTGGAAACACCATATATTTT. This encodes CASDLRTIPRRRDSGNTIYF.